The entry that follows covers one T cell receptor beta chain sequence. Its matching antigen is unknown. These data come from a study of T cell responses to AZD1222 COVID-19 vaccine. Overall study results and limits: White British donors predominated, females outnumbered males, and clonal diversity was possibly underestimated.

TCRdb's copy holds only in-frame clones and misses some; the assay was immunoSEQ multiplex PCR. The sample yields about 110,000 clones, around 87% seen once. Sequencing was performed on peripheral blood, taken 28 days after the second AZD1222 dose. The clonotype originates from an adult who received the AZD1222 COVID-19 vaccine.

The chain's CDR3 is CAWSLGGGSTYEQYF. CDR3 sequence (DNA): TGTGCCTGGAGTTTGGGGGGGGGAAGTACCTACGAGCAGTACTTC. The chain links TRBV30 to TRBJ2-7; 7 nucleotides line up with TRBD2. Germline V gene lookup returns CDR1 GTSNPN and CDR2 SVGIG (reference sequence). With V trimmed by 2 bases and J by 2 bases, 9 bases remained unmatched. The CDR3 sequence is 15 residues long. Using reference TRBV30 and TRBJ2-7 for the parts outside the CDR3, the full variable domain is SQTIHQWPATLVQPVGSPLSLECTVEGTSNPNLYWYRQAAGRGLQLLFYSVGIGQISSEVPQNLSASRPQDRQFILSSKKLLLSDSGFYLCAWSLGGGSTYEQYFGPGTRLTVT.